What follows describes a single TCR beta chain. The study sequenced TCR beta in blood CD8+ and CD4+ T cells. This specimen comes from a study of CD8 T cells in Susac syndrome. Losses at the gene ends were 6 bases for V and 7 bases for J; bases not matched to a gene: 9. This CDR3 is 14 amino acids long. Germline values: CDR1 MGHRA, CDR2 YSYEKL. The authors reverse transcribed roughly 0.5 to 1 ug RNA with random hexamers. TCRdb re-analysed the immunoSEQ multiplex PCR reads in MiXCR, keeping a single row per CDR3 protein. The sample consists of 95,000 to 150,000 distinct CDR3 sequences, roughly 94% of them appearing once.

Sequenced material: CD8+ T cells from PBMCs. This clonotype was obtained from a human donor with Susac syndrome. This chain joins TRBV4-1 and TRBJ2-1; TRBD1 agrees at 7 bases. The CDR3 DNA is TGCGCCAGCAGGGGAGACAGGGCAAGTAATGAGCAGTTCTTC. Translating it yields CASRGDRASNEQFF.